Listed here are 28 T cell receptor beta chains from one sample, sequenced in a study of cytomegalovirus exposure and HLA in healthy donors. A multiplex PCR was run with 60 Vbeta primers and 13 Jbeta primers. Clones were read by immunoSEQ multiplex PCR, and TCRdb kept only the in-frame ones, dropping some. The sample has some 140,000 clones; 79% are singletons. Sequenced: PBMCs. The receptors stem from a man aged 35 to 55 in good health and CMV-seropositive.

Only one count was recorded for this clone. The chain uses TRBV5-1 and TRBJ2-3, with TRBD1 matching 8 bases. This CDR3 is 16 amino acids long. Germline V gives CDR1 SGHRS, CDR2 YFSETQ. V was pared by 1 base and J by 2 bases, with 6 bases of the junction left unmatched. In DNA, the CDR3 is TGCGCCAGCAGCTTGTGGACAGGGAAGGTCACAGATACGCAGTATTTT. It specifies CASSLWTGKVTDTQYF.

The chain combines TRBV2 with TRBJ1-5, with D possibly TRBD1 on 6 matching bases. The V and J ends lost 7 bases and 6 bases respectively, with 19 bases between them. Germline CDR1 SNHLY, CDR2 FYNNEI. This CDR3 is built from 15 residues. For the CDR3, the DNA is TGTGCCAGCACCGCAGGGGCCTCCCGGGGTCAGCCCCAGCATTTT. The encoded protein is CASTAGASRGQPQHF.

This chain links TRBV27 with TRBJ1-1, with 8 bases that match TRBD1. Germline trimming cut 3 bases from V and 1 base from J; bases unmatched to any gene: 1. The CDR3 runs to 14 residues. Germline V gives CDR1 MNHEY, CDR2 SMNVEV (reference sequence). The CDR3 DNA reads TGTGCCAGCAGTTTCAGGGGGCGGAACACTGAAGCTTTCTTT. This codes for CASSFRGRNTEAFF.

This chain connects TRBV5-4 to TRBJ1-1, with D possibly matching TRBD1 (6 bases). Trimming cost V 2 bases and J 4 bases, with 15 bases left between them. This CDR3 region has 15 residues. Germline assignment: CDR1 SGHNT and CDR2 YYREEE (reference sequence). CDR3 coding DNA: TGTGCCAGCAGCTTTAGGGGGGGGCGCGGCACTGAAGCTTTCTTT. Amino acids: CASSFRGGRGTEAFF.

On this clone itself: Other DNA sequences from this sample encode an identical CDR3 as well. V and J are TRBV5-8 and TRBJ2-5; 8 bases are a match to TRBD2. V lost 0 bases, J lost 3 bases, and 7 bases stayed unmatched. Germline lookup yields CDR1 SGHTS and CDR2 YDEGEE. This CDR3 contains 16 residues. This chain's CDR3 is CASSLEGSGIKETQYF. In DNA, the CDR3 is TGTGCCAGCAGCTTGGAGGGTAGCGGGATAAAAGAGACCCAGTACTTC.

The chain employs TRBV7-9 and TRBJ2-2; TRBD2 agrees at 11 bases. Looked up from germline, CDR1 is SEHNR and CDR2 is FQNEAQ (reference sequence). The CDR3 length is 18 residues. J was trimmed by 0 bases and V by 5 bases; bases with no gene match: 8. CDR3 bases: TGTGCCAGCAGCCTCCCGACTAGCGGGACTGCGAACACCGGGGAGCTGTTTTTT. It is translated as CASSLPTSGTANTGELFF.

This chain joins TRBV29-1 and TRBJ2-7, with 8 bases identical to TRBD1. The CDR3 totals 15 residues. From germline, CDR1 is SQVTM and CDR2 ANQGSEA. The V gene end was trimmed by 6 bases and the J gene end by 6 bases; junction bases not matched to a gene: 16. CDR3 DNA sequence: TGCAGCGTCGGAACCGGGACAGGTCTTTTCGGCGAGCAGTACTTC. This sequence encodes CSVGTGTGLFGEQYF.

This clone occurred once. The DNA of the CDR3 is TGTGCCAGCAGGAGTAGCGGAAATTCCTACGAGCAGTACTTC. Translating it yields CASRSSGNSYEQYF. This chain connects TRBV6-1 to TRBJ2-7, with D tentatively TRBD2 (6 bases). Trimming pared 6 bases from V and 1 base from J, leaving 13 bases between. CDR1 and CDR2 from the germline V gene are MNHNS and SASEGT. This CDR3 comprises 14 residues.

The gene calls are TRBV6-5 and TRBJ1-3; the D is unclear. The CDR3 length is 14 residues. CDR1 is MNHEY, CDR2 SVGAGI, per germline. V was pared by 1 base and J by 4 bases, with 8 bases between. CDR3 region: CASSYFGSGNTIYF. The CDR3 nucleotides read TGTGCCAGCAGTTACTTCGGGTCCGGAAACACCATATATTTT.

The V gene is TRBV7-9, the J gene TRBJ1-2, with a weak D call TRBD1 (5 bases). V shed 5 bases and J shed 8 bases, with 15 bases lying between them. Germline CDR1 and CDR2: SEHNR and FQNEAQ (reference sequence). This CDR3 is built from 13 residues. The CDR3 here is CASSGGTQRGYTF. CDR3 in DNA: TGTGCCAGCAGCGGAGGGACCCAGCGCGGCTACACCTTC.

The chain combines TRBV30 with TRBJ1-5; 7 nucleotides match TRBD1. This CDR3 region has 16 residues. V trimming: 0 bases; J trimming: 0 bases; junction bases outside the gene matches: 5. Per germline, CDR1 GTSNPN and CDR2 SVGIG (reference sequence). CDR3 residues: CAWSVGTAYSNQPQHF. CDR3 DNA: TGTGCCTGGAGTGTGGGGACAGCTTATAGCAATCAGCCCCAGCATTTT.

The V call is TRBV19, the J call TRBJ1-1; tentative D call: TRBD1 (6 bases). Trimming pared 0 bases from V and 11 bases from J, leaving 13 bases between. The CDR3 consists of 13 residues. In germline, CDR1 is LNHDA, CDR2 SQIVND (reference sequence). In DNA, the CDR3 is TGTGCCAGTAGTATAGATCGTGAGGACAGCGCTTTCTTT. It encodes CASSIDREDSAFF.

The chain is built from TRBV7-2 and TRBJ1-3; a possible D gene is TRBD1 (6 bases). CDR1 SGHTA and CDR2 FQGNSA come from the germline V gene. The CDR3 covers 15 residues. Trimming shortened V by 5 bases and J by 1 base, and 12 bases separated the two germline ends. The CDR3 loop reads CASSEWTASGNTIYF. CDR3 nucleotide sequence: TGTGCCAGCAGCGAATGGACAGCTTCTGGAAACACCATATATTTT.

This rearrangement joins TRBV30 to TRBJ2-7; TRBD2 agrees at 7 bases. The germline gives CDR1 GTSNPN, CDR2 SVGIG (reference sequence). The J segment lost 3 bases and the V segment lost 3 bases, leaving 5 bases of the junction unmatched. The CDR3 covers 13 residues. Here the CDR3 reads CAWSPGTIYEQYF. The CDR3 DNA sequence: TGTGCCTGGAGCCCCGGGACTATCTACGAGCAGTACTTC.

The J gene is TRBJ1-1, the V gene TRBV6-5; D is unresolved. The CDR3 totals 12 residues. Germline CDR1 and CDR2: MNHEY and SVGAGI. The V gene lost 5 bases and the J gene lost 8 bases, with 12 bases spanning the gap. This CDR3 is CASSSRELEAFF. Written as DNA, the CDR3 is TGTGCCAGCAGTAGCCGGGAACTCGAAGCTTTCTTT.

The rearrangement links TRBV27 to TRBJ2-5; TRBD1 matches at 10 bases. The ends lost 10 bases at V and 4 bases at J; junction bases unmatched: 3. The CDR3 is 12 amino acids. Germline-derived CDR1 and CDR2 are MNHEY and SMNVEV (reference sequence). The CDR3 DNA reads TGTGCCACCCGGGACAGGGGAGAGACCCAGTACTTC. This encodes CATRDRGETQYF.

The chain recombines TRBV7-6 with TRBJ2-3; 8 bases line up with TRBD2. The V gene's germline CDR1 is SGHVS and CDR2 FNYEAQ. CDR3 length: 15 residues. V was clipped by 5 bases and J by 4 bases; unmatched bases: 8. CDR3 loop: CASSPREGLADTQYF. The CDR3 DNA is TGTGCCAGCAGCCCCCGGGAGGGCCTCGCAGATACGCAGTATTTT.

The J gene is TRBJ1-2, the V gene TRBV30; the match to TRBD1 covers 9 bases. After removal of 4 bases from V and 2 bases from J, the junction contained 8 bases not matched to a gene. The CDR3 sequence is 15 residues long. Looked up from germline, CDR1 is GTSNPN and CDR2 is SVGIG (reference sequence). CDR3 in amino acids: CAWTALTGGNYGYTF. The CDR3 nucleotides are TGTGCCTGGACTGCCCTTACAGGGGGCAACTATGGCTACACCTTC.

In DNA, the CDR3 is TGTGCCAGCAGCTTTGCAGGGGACCCTGGGGCCAACGTCCTGACTTTC. It yields the protein CASSFAGDPGANVLTF. V and J are TRBV11-2 and TRBJ2-6; possible D gene TRBD1, 6 bases. This CDR3 region has 16 residues. Germline V lookup: CDR1 SGHAT, CDR2 FQNNGV. V was cut by 3 bases and J by 2 bases, with 11 bases left in between.

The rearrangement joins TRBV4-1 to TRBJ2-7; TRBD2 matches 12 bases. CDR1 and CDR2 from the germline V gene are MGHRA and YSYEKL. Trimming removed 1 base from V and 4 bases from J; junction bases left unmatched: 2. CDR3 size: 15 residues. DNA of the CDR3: TGCGCCAGCAGCCAAGCGACTAGCGGGAGTTACGAGCAGTACTTC. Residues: CASSQATSGSYEQYF.

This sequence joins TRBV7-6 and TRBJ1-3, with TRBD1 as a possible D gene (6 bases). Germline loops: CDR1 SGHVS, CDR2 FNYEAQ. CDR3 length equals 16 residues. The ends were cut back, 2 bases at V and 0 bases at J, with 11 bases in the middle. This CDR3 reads CASSLLGGSSGNTIYF. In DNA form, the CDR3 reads TGTGCCAGCAGCTTACTAGGGGGAAGCTCTGGAAACACCATATATTTT.

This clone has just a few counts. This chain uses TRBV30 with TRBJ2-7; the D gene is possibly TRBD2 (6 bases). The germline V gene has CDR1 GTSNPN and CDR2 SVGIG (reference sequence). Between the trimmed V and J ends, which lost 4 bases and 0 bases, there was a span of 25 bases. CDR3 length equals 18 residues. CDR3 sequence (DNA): TGTGCCTGGAATGGGGCCGGGACTCTCGACCATTACTCCTACGAGCAGTACTTC. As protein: CAWNGAGTLDHYSYEQYF.

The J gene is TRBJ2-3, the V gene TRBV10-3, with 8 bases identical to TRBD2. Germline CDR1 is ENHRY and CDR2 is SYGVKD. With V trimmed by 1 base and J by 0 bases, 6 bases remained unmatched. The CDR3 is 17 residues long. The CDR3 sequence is CAISELPASGSTDTQYF. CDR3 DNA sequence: TGTGCCATCAGTGAGTTACCCGCTAGCGGGAGCACAGATACGCAGTATTTT.

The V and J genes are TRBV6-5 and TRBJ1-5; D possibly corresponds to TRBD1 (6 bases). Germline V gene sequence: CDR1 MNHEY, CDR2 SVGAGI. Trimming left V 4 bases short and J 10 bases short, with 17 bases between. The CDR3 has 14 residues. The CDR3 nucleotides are TGTGCCAGCAGTTCCCCTGGGGGGGCCGATCCCCAGCATTTT. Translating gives CASSSPGGADPQHF.

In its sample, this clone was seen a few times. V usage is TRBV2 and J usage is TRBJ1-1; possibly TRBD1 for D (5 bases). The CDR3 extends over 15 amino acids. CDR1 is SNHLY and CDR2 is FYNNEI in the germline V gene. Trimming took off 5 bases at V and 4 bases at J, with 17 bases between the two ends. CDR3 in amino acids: CASSLDFRVGTEAFF. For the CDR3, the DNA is TGTGCCAGCAGTCTTGATTTCAGGGTAGGCACTGAAGCTTTCTTT.

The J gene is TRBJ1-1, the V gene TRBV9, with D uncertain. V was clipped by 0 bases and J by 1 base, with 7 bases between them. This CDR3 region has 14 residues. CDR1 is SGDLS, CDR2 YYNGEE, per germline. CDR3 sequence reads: CASSVGPGNTEAFF. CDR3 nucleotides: TGTGCCAGCAGCGTAGGACCGGGGAACACTGAAGCTTTCTTT. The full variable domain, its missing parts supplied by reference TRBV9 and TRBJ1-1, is DSGVTQTPKHLITATGQRVTLRCSPRSGDLSVYWYQQSLDQGLQFLIQYYNGEERAKGNILERFSAQQFPDLHSELNLSSLELGDSALYFCASSVGPGNTEAFFGQGTRLTVV.

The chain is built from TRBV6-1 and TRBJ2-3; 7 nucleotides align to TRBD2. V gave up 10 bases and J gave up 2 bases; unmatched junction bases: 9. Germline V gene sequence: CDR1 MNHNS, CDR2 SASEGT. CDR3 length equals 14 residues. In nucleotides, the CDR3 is TGTGCCACGGGCGGGCGGGAGTTCACAGATACGCAGTATTTT. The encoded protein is CATGGREFTDTQYF.

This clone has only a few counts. CDR3 DNA sequence: TGTGCCACCAGTCCCCGGACTAGCGGGGCCGGGGGGACCCAGTACTTC. This codes for CATSPRTSGAGGTQYF. The chain uses TRBV15 and TRBJ2-5, with 12 bases identical to TRBD2. Trimming cost V 6 bases and J 7 bases; bases outside gene matches: 12. Germline-derived CDR1 and CDR2 are LNHNV and YYDKDF (reference sequence). CDR3 size: 16 residues.